This T cell receptor (beta chain) was obtained from a study of HIV-infected children after antiretroviral therapy interruption. Whole-study findings and limits: Naive CD4+ Gini coefficient rose by interruption end, suggesting clonal expansion.

This CDR3 is built from 14 residues. The junction had 4 bases not matched to a gene; V was cut back by 4 bases and J by 8 bases. RNA-based 3' RACE libraries used unique molecular identifiers. TCRdb recomputed calls from the 3' RACE reads with MiXCR, one row per CDR3 protein. The sample includes tens of thousands of distinct CDR3 sequences, 4.3% of them seen just once. This clonotype was seen at least ten times. What it binds is unknown. This sample's treatment: PENTA 11 planned treatment interruption arm or continuous ART arm. This rearrangement joins TRBV12-3 or TRBV12-4 to TRBJ2-6; 8 bases fit TRBD1. Material: CD45RA+ CD4+ T cells from PBMCs, pooled from several time points, obtained from a donor given antiretroviral therapy, either interrupted or continuous. The subset: naive CD4+ CD45RA+ CD45RO- T cells. The origin of this receptor is a pool of human donors with HIV. CDR3 protein: CASSSLRGPNVLTF. The CDR3 DNA reads TGTGCCAGCAGTTCCCTCAGGGGGCCCAACGTCCTGACTTTC.